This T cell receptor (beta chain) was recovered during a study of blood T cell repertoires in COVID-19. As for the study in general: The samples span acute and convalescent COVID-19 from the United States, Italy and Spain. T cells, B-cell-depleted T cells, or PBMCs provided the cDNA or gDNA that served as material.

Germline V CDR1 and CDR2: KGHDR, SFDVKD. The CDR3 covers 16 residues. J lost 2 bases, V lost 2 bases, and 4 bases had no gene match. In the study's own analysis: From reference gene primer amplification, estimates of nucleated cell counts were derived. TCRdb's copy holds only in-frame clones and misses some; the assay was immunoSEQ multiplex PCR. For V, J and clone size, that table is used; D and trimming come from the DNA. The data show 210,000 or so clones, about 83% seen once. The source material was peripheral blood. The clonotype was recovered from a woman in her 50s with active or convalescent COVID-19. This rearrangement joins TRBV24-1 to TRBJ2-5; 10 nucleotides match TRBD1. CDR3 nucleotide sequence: TGTGCCACCAGTGATTCAAGGGACAGGGGACAAGAGACCCAGTACTTC. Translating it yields CATSDSRDRGQETQYF.